The next 24 T cell receptor beta chains were all read from a single sample in a study of T cell repertoires in cytomegalovirus infection. TCRdb ran MiXCR on the reads and lists one entry per CDR3 protein. The sample lists 600,000 to 700,000 distinct CDR3 sequences, around 35% seen once, with 15% to 20% in the top ten. These receptors have no identified antigens. The material sequenced was cultured PBMCs, taken from culture after CMV antigen stimulation. The receptors were gathered from a human donor in good health (CMV status not recorded). Some clones in this sample may be carry-over from other donors' samples.

This clonotype was observed many times. CDR3 DNA sequence: TGTGCCAGCAGCTTAGGGGACACCGCGGAGCAGTTCTTC. It translates to CASSLGDTAEQFF. The chain carries TRBV7-6 and TRBJ2-1, with D possibly TRBD1 on 6 matching bases. In germline, CDR1 is SGHVS, CDR2 FNYEAQ. V lost 1 base and J lost 10, with 11 bases in between. The CDR3 is made up of 13 amino acids.

This clonotype was seen more than once but under ten times. The gene calls are TRBV4-1 and TRBJ2-2; D gene unclear. V lost 1 base, J lost 10 bases, and 10 bases lay in between. The CDR3 sequence is 13 residues long. CDR1 and CDR2 from the germline V gene are MGHRA and YSYEKL. In DNA, the CDR3 is TGCGCCAGCAGCCAAGCCCTACTTGAGGAGCTGTTTTTT. This encodes CASSQALLEELFF.

The genes are TRBV6-1 and TRBJ2-6; possible D gene TRBD1, 5 bases. V was clipped by 8 bases and J by 3 bases, with 8 bases between them. Germline V lookup: CDR1 MNHNS, CDR2 SASEGT. The CDR3 has 13 amino acids. As DNA, the CDR3 is TGTGCCAGCGTAGGGGTTGGGGCCAACGTCCTGACTTTC. Its translation: CASVGVGANVLTF.

There are a few counts of this clonotype. The rearrangement links TRBV3-1 to TRBJ2-7; the match to TRBD1 covers 7 bases. Germline V gene lookup returns CDR1 LGHDT and CDR2 YNNKEL (reference sequence). This CDR3 region has 14 residues. V lost 1 base, J lost 2 bases, and 2 bases stayed unmatched. CDR3 amino acids: CASSQGDRAYEQYF. DNA of the CDR3: TGTGCCAGCAGCCAAGGAGACAGGGCCTACGAGCAGTACTTC.

This clonotype was picked up a small number of times. This chain connects TRBV7-2 to TRBJ1-2; tentative D call: TRBD1 (5 bases). CDR1 and CDR2 (germline): SGHTA, FQGNSA. Deletions cut 1 base from V and 4 bases from J, with 13 bases between. The CDR3 has 15 residues. DNA of the CDR3: TGTGCCAGCAGCTTAGGGCCAGGGTATAGCTATGGCTACACCTTC. Protein: CASSLGPGYSYGYTF.

The V call is TRBV11-2, the J call TRBJ2-7; 8 nucleotides agree with TRBD2. This CDR3 has 15 amino acids. Germline V gene sequence: CDR1 SGHAT, CDR2 FQNNGV. Trimming took 5 bases from V and 2 from J; bases not matched to a gene: 8. CDR3 DNA sequence: TGTGCCAGCAGCCGTCAATCGGGAGGGGCCTACGAGCAGTACTTC. This translates into CASSRQSGGAYEQYF.

The rearrangement uses TRBV3-1 and TRBJ2-1; D is undetermined. Trimming pared 0 bases from V and 7 bases from J, leaving 4 bases between. There are 12 residues in the CDR3. Germline CDR1 and CDR2: LGHDT and YNNKEL (reference sequence). The CDR3, as DNA: TGTGCCAGCAGCCAAGAAAGGAATGAGCAGTTCTTC. This encodes CASSQERNEQFF.

This clonotype was detected only a few times. The gene calls are TRBV4-1 and TRBJ2-7, with D possibly TRBD1 on 5 matching bases. V lost 4 bases, J lost 3 bases, and 16 bases lay in between. There are 15 residues in the CDR3. Looked up from germline, CDR1 is MGHRA and CDR2 is YSYEKL. The CDR3 bases are TGCGCCAGCAGCCGGGCCCAGGGTGTTAACTACGAGCAGTACTTC. It translates to CASSRAQGVNYEQYF.

The chain uses TRBV4-1 and TRBJ1-4; the D is unclear. CDR3 length: 19 residues. The germline V and J ends were trimmed by 3 bases and 0 bases, with 20 bases remaining between them. In germline, CDR1 is MGHRA, CDR2 YSYEKL. As DNA, the CDR3 is TGCGCCAGCAGCCAGGACCGGCTAGGGCTACTTGCAACTAATGAAAAACTGTTTTTT. This sequence encodes CASSQDRLGLLATNEKLFF.

The CDR3 is CASSLAGTGGLVVALHF. CDR3 coding DNA: TGTGCCAGCAGCTTAGCCGGGACCGGAGGTTTGGTTGTCGCCCTCCACTTT. J is TRBJ1-6 and V is TRBV7-2, with D possibly being TRBD1 (5 bases). Per the germline V gene, CDR1 is SGHTA and CDR2 is FQGNSA. The CDR3 sequence is 17 residues long. Deletions cut 0 bases from V and 14 bases from J, with 23 bases between.

CDR3 amino acids: CASSGGDTQYF. As DNA, the CDR3 is TGTGCCAGCAGTGGGGGAGATACGCAGTATTTT. This chain uses TRBV12-3 or TRBV12-4 with TRBJ2-3; either TRBD1 or TRBD2 may supply D (5 bases each). Trimming took off 5 bases at V and 5 bases at J, with 5 bases between the two ends. This CDR3 is built from 11 residues.

This clonotype was seen only a few times. J is TRBJ1-2 and V is TRBV6-6; 8 nucleotides line up with TRBD1. Germline lookup yields CDR1 MNHNY and CDR2 SVGAGI (reference sequence). The CDR3 length is 16 residues. V gave up 2 bases and J gave up 8 bases; unmatched junction bases: 13. The CDR3 reads CASSYGPSGDRRGYTF. The DNA of the CDR3 is TGTGCCAGCAGTTACGGGCCTTCAGGGGACAGGCGAGGCTACACCTTC.

This clonotype was counted only a few times. The rearrangement links TRBV25-1 to TRBJ2-7; D is perhaps TRBD1 (5 bases). Germline V CDR1 and CDR2: MGHDK, SYGVNS. Trimming took 7 bases from V and 5 from J, leaving 15 bases between them. This CDR3 is 13 amino acids long. The CDR3, as DNA: TGTGCCAGCACCGGACAAATCTTAAACGAGCAGTACTTC. This codes for CASTGQILNEQYF.

This clonotype was observed a handful of times. V gene TRBV6-2 or TRBV6-3 combines with J gene TRBJ1-2, with a tentative D call TRBD1 (5 bases). The V gene's germline CDR1 is MNHEY and CDR2 SVGEGT. The CDR3 covers 14 residues. The germline V and J ends were trimmed by 6 bases and 2 bases, with 13 bases remaining between them. The CDR3 nucleotides are TGTGCCAGCAGCCCCCGTGGGGCCAACTATGGCTACACCTTC. This translates into CASSPRGANYGYTF.

The V gene is TRBV12-3 or TRBV12-4, the J gene TRBJ2-7; D is unclear. The CDR3 contains 12 residues. V lost 2 bases and J 7 bases, leaving 9 bases between the germline ends. CDR3: CASSLRSAEQYF. Here the CDR3 DNA reads TGTGCCAGCAGTTTACGGTCGGCGGAGCAGTACTTC.

The V call is TRBV4-3, the J call TRBJ2-5; D ambiguous. Germline assignment: CDR1 LGHNA and CDR2 YSLEER. This CDR3 region has 14 residues. The V end lost 3 bases, the J end lost 5 bases, and 13 bases lay between the germline ends. The CDR3 loop is CASSQAVESETQYF. The CDR3 region has the DNA TGCGCCAGCAGCCAGGCCGTGGAATCGGAGACCCAGTACTTC.

V gene TRBV29-1 combines with J gene TRBJ1-2; possibly TRBD1 for D (6 bases). Trimming removed 4 bases from V and 4 bases from J, with 13 bases in between. The germline CDR1 and CDR2 sequences are SQVTM and ANQGSEA. The CDR3 sequence is 13 residues long. The CDR3 DNA follows: TGCAGCGTTGCCCTCGAAGGGGGCTATGGCTACACCTTC. Translated, it gives CSVALEGGYGYTF.

The table lists this clonotype with many counts. The chain has TRBV7-2 and TRBJ2-1; 9 bases line up with TRBD2. Per the germline V gene, CDR1 is SGHTA and CDR2 is FQGNSA. This CDR3 spans 17 amino acids. After removal of 5 bases from V and 2 bases from J, the junction contained 10 bases not matched to a gene. In DNA, the CDR3 is TGTGCCAGCAGCCCCCGTGGAGCGGGAGGCACCTACAATGAGCAGTTCTTC. Amino acids: CASSPRGAGGTYNEQFF. Based on the CDR3 plus reference TRBV7-2 and TRBJ2-1, the full variable domain is GAGVSQSPSNKVTEKGKDVELRCDPISGHTALYWYRQSLGQGLEFLIYFQGNSAPDKSGLPSDRFSAERTGGSVSTLTIQRTQQEDSAVYLCASSPRGAGGTYNEQFFGPGTRLTVL.

The J gene is TRBJ1-1, the V gene TRBV19; D is unresolved. V was trimmed by 3 bases and J by 8 bases, leaving 13 bases between them. Germline CDR1 reads LNHDA; CDR2 reads SQIVND (reference sequence). This CDR3 has 13 residues. The CDR3 DNA reads as TGTGCCAGTAGTATGAATCCTTGGGCCGAAGCTTTCTTT. Protein product: CASSMNPWAEAFF.

The V and J genes are TRBV7-2 and TRBJ2-5; TRBD2 matches at 7 bases. This CDR3 is 16 amino acids long. After removal of 5 bases from V and 5 bases from J, the junction contained 14 bases not matched to a gene. Germline assignment: CDR1 SGHTA and CDR2 FQGNSA. The CDR3 here is CASSRKRSGIEETQYF. DNA for the CDR3: TGTGCCAGCAGCCGCAAAAGGAGCGGGATTGAGGAGACCCAGTACTTC.

This CDR3 is CASSRVAGGGYQETQYF. DNA for the CDR3: TGTGCCAGCAGCCGGGTTGCCGGGGGGGGCTACCAAGAGACCCAGTACTTC. The chain joins TRBV4-2 to TRBJ2-5; 8 bases fit TRBD2. This CDR3 has 17 residues. V lost 4 bases, J lost 0 bases, and 10 bases stayed unmatched. CDR1 LGHNA and CDR2 YNFKEQ come from the germline V gene.

The chain combines TRBV4-1 with TRBJ2-6; possibly TRBD1 for D (7 bases). From germline, CDR1 is MGHRA and CDR2 YSYEKL. V was pared by 4 bases and J by 0 bases, with 19 bases between. This CDR3 has 19 amino acids. Written as DNA, the CDR3 is TGCGCCAGCAGCCCCCGCGGGGCAGGGGGAATCTCTGGGGCCAACGTCCTGACTTTC. This encodes CASSPRGAGGISGANVLTF.

This chain links TRBV4-2 with TRBJ2-2; 9 nucleotides match TRBD2. V dropped 1 base and J dropped 4; count of bases not matched to a gene: 7. The CDR3 covers 17 residues. Looked up from germline, CDR1 is LGHNA and CDR2 is YNFKEQ. CDR3 region: CASSQVLLTSGTGELFF. Here the CDR3 DNA reads TGTGCCAGCAGCCAAGTTCTCCTGACTAGCGGCACCGGGGAGCTGTTTTTT.

V is TRBV6-1 and J is TRBJ1-1; no clear D. Germline V gene data show CDR1 as MNHNS and CDR2 as SASEGT. There are 13 residues in the CDR3. V lost 3 bases and J lost 5, with 10 bases in between. In DNA form, the CDR3 reads TGTGCCAGCAGTGACCTAATGTGGACTGAAGCTTTCTTT. This sequence encodes CASSDLMWTEAFF.